What follows are 4 T cell receptor beta chains derived from one specimen sequenced in a study of shared clonotypes between healthy human individuals (dated by TCRdb to between 2020 and 2021). The library was generated by the immunoSEQ multiplex PCR assay. Held by TCRdb, this immuneACCESS table contains in-frame sequences only and omits some clones. Under half of the omission traces to an unresolved V gene where checked; the cause of the rest is unknown. This sample gives some 2,500,000 clones in total; 85% to 95% of them show up just once. The ten largest clones represent 0.37% of the sample. The source material was naive CD4+ T cells from PBMCs. The cell subset or site label, read with the paper, signifies: CD45RA+ positively selected. Source of these receptors: a man aged 18-30 years in good health. Some clones in this sample may be carry-over from other donors' samples.

This clone was seen just once. The chain is built from TRBV5-1 and TRBJ2-3; D is uncertain. The CDR3 spans 15 residues. Per germline, CDR1 SGHRS and CDR2 YFSETQ. V was shortened by 0 bases and J by 3 bases, with 11 bases between the two germline ends. The DNA of the CDR3 is TGCGCCAGCAGCTTGGCTAGTCCCTTAACAGATACGCAGTATTTT. Residues: CASSLASPLTDTQYF.

The genes are TRBV20-1 and TRBJ2-1, with a possible D match to TRBD2 (6 bases). The CDR3 loop spans 10 amino acids. Germline V gene lookup returns CDR1 DFQATT and CDR2 SNEGSKA (reference sequence). Trimming pared 5 bases from V and 10 bases from J, leaving 9 bases between. CDR3 protein: CSARSGEQFF. For the CDR3, the DNA is TGCAGTGCTCGGAGCGGGGAGCAGTTCTTC.

V and J are TRBV7-2 and TRBJ1-1; perhaps TRBD1 as D (6 bases). CDR3 size: 14 residues. Germline loops: CDR1 SGHTA, CDR2 FQGNSA. Trimming removed 2 bases from V and 3 bases from J, with 10 bases in between. The CDR3 nucleotides are TGTGCCAGCAGCTTATACAGGGCCGACACTGAAGCTTTCTTT. Encoded protein: CASSLYRADTEAFF.

In its sample, this clone was seen once. The rearrangement links TRBV29-1 to TRBJ2-7, with TRBD2 matching 7 bases. This CDR3 region has 13 residues. Germline V gene sequence: CDR1 SQVTM, CDR2 ANQGSEA. V gave up 6 bases and J gave up 5 bases; unmatched junction bases: 10. The CDR3 DNA is TGCAGCGTCGGGCTAGCGGTGCGGGACGAGCAGTACTTC. Translation gives CSVGLAVRDEQYF.